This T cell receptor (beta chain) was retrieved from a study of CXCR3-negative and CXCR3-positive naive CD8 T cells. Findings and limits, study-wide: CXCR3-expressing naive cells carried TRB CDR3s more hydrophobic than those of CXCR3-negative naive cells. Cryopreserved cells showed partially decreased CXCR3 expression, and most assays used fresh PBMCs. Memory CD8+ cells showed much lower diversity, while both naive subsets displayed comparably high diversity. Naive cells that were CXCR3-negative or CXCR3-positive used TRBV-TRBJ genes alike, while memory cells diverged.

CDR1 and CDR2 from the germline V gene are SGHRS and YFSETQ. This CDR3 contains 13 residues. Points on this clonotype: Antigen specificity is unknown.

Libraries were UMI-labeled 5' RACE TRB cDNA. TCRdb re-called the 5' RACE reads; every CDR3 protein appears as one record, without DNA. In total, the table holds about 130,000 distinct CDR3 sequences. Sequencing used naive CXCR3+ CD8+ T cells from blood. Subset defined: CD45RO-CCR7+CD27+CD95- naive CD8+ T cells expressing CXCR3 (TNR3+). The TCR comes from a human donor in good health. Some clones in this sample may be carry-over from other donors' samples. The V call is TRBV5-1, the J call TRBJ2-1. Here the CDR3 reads CASSLPAYNEQFF.